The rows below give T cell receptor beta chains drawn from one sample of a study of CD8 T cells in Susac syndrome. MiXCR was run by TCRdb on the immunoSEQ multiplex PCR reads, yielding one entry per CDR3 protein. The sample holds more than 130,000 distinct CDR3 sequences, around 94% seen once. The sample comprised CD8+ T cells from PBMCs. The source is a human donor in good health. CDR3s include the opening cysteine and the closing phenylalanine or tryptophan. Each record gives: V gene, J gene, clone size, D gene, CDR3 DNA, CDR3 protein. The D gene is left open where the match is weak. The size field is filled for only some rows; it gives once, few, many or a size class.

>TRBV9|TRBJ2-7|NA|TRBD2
TGTGCCAGCAGCGCAGGAGCGGGAGGGTCCCACGAGCAGTACTTC
CASSAGAGGSHEQYF
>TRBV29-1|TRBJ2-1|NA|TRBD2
TGCAGCGTTGAAGACTTAAAGGAGGGACTAGCACTTGAGCAGTTCTTC
CSVEDLKEGLALEQFF
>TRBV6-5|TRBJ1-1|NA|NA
TGTGCCAGCAGCCCGGATCATTACACTGAAGCTTTCTTT
CASSPDHYTEAFF
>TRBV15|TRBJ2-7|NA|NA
TGTGCCACCAGCGGGGGTGGATTCAGGGAGCAGTACTTC
CATSGGGFREQYF
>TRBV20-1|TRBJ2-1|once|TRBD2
TGCAGTCCACGCCATCTAGCGGGAGTGTTTAATGAGCAGTTCTTC
CSPRHLAGVFNEQFF
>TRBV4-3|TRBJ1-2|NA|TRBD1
TGCGCCAGCAGCCTTTCCGGGACAGGGAACTATGGCTACACCTTC
CASSLSGTGNYGYTF
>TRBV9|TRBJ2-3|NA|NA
TGTGCCAGCAGCGTAGGAGCGACTAGCACAGATACGCAGTATTTT
CASSVGATSTDTQYF
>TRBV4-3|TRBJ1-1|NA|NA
TGCGCCAGCAGCCCGGGCAGGGCCTACACTGAAGCTTTCTTT
CASSPGRAYTEAFF
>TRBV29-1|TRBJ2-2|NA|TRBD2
TGCAGCGTTGATGCGGCTAGCGGGAGGGCCGGGGAGCTGTTTTTT
CSVDAASGRAGELFF
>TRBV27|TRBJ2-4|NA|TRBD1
TGTGCCAGCAGTCCTGGGGGACAGTTAGCCAAAAACATTCAGTACTTC
CASSPGGQLAKNIQYF
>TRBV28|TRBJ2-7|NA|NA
TGTGCCAGCAGTTTACCGGGATCCCTCTACGAGCAGTACTTC
CASSLPGSLYEQYF
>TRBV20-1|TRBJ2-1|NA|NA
TGCAGTGCTAGAGGCCTCGAAGGTGAGCAGTTCTTC
CSARGLEGEQFF
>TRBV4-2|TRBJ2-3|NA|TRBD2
TGTGCCAGCCGCCTAGCGGGAGGTACGCAGTATTTT
CASRLAGGTQYF
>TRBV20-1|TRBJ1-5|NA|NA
TGCAGTGCTAGCAACGGGAATCAGCCCCAGCATTTT
CSASNGNQPQHF
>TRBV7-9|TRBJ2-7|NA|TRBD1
TGTGCCAGCAGTAATTCCCGACAGGGACCTTCCTACGAGCAGTACTTC
CASSNSRQGPSYEQYF
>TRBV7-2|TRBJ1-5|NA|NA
TGTGCACCCTGGGACCAAGGGGTTCAGCCCCAGCATTTT
CAPWDQGVQPQHF
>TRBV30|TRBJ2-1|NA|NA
TGTGCCTGGTGCCCAGGGGCGGGAGATTTCGATGAGCAGTTCTTC
CAWCPGAGDFDEQFF
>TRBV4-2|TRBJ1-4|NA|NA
TGTGCCAGCAGCCAAGATGTTCTGCTGGAAAAACTGTTTTTT
CASSQDVLLEKLFF
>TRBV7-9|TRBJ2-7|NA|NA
TGTGCCAGCAGCCCGACAGCGTTTGGATACTACGAGCAGTACTTC
CASSPTAFGYYEQYF
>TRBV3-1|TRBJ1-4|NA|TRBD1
TGTGCCAGCAGCGGAACAGGGGCAGTGTTTTTT
CASSGTGAVFF
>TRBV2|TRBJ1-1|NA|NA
TGTGCCAGCAGTGATCAGGGGTCCACTGAAGCTTTCTTT
CASSDQGSTEAFF
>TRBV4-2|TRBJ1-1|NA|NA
TGTGCCAGCAGCCAAGAAGGCAATAAGAACACTGAAGCTTTCTTT
CASSQEGNKNTEAFF
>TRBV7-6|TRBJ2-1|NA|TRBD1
TGTGCCAGCAGCTACAGGGGTCTTGAGCAGTTCTTC
CASSYRGLEQFF
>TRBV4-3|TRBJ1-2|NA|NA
TGCGCCAGCAGCCAAGACCCGGGGCTTGGCTACACCTTC
CASSQDPGLGYTF
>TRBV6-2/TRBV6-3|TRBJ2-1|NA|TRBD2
TGTGCCAGCAGTTGGGCGGGAGAAGGTTACAATGAGCAGTTCTTC
CASSWAGEGYNEQFF
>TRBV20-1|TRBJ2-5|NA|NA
TGCAGTGCTAGAACGGGGGGCCTGGGAGAGACCCAGTACTTC
CSARTGGLGETQYF
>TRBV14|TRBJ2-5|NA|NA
TGTGCCAGCAGCCTTAGGGACCGGTACCAAGAGACCCAGTACTTC
CASSLRDRYQETQYF
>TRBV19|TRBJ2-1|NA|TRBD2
TGTGCCAGTAGTAGCGGGGGGAACAATGAGCAGTTCTTC
CASSSGGNNEQFF
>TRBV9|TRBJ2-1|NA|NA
TGTGCCAGCAGCGCAATCCTGGGGCCGAACAATGAGCAGTTCTTC
CASSAILGPNNEQFF
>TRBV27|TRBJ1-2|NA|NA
TGTGCCAGCAGTCCCATGGGCAGGTACTATGGCTACACCTTC
CASSPMGRYYGYTF
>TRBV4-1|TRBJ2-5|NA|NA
TGCGCCAGCAGCCAAGATTTGACATTGGAGACCCAGTACTTC
CASSQDLTLETQYF
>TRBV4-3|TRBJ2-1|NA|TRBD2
TGCGCCAGCAGCCAGTCTAGCGGGAGGGAAATGGAAAATGAGCAGTTCTTC
CASSQSSGREMENEQFF
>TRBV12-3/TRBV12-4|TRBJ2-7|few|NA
TGTGCCAGCAGTGGCCTTTACGAGCAGTACTTC
CASSGLYEQYF
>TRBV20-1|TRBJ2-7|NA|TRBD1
TGCAGTGGGACAGGGCAAACCCCCCACTACGAGCAGTACTTC
CSGTGQTPHYEQYF
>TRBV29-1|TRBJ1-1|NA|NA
TGCAGCGTTTTGGAAGACTGGGGCACTGAAGCTTTCTTT
CSVLEDWGTEAFF
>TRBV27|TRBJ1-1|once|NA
TGTGCCAGCAGTAAACAGGGATTCTTCACTGAAGCTTTCTTT
CASSKQGFFTEAFF
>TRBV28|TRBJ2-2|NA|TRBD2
TGTGCCAGCAGTTTGGCGGGAGGGCCCGGGGAGCTGTTTTTT
CASSLAGGPGELFF
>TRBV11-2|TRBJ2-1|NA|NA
TGTGCCAGCAGCGGAGGGGGGCACAATGAGCAGTTCTTC
CASSGGGHNEQFF
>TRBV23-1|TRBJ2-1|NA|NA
TGCGCCAGCAGCTGCATTAGGAATGAGCAGTTCTTC
CASSCIRNEQFF
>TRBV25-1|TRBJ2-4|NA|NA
TGTGCCAGTCGTGACCTGAGGGGGTCTTGCAAAAACATTCAGTACTTC
CASRDLRGSCKNIQYF
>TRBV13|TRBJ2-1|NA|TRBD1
TGTGCCAGCAGTAGGGACAGCGGCAACAATGAGCAGTTCTTC
CASSRDSGNNEQFF